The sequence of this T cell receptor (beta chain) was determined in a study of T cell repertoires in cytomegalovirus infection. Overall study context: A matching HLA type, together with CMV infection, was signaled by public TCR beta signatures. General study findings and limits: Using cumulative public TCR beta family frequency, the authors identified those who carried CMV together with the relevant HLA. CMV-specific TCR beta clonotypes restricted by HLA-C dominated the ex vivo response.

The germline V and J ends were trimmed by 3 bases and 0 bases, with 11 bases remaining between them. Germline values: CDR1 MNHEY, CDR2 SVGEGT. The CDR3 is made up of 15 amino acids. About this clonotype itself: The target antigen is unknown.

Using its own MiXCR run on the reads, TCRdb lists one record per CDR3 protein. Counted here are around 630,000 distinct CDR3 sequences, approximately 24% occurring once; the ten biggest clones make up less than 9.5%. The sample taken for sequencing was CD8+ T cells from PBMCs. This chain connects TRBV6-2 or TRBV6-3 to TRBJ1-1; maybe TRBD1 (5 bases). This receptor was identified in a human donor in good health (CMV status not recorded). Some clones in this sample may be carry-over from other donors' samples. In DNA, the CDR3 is TGTGCCAGCAGTTATCCGGTGGGGGTGAACACTGAAGCTTTCTTT. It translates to CASSYPVGVNTEAFF.